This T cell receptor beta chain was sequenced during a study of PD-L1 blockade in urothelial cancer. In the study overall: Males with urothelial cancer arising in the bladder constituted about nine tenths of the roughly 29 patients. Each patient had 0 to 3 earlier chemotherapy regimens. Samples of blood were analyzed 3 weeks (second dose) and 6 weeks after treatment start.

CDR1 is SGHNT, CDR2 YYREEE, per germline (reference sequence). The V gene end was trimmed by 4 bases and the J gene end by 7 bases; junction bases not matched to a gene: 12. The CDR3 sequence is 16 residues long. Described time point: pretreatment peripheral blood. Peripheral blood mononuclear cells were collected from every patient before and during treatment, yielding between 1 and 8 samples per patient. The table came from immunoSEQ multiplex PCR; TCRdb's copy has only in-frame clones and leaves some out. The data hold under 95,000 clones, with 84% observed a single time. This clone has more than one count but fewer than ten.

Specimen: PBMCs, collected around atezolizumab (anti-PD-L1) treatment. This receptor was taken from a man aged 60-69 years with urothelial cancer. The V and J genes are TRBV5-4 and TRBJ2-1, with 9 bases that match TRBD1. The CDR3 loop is CASSGGVGTGKNEQFF. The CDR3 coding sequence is TGTGCCAGCAGCGGGGGTGTCGGGACAGGGAAGAATGAGCAGTTCTTC.